The rows below give T cell receptor beta chains drawn from one sample of a study of T cells in Graves' hyperthyroidism and ophthalmopathy. MiXCR, run by TCRdb on the multiplex PCR reads, gives a single entry per CDR3 protein. This sample yields about 560,000 distinct CDR3 sequences, of which about a sixth are seen a single time; roughly 6.6% belongs to the top ten. The sample taken for sequencing was blood. The origin of the receptors is a woman aged 25-40 years with Graves' hyperthyroidism. Each CDR3 is given with its conserved first and last residue. Expanded clones get a size class; other rows say once, few or many, or leave the size out.

.	TRBV11-2	TRBJ1-1	CASSLQGQGRTEAFF
few	TRBV5-1	TRBJ2-2	CASSNPSGVNTGELFF
.	TRBV5-5	TRBJ2-3	CASSMDRILQYF
few	TRBV4-2	TRBJ2-7	CASSSYPGTQDEQYF
many	TRBV27	TRBJ2-3	CASSTSRGLSSAPDTQYF
.	TRBV7-2	TRBJ1-1	CASSQVGKGGDTEAFF
.	TRBV14	TRBJ2-7	CASSPRVRTYEQYF
.	TRBV24-1	TRBJ2-6	CATSDPQDKANVLTF
few	TRBV29-1	TRBJ2-7	CSVGLESPKDEQYF
few	TRBV9	TRBJ2-5	CASSVSRGETQYF
few	TRBV6-1	TRBJ2-7	CASSDIRPYEQYF
.	TRBV6-1	TRBJ2-5	CASSENQQRETQYF
once	TRBV13	TRBJ2-3	CASSLEGAPRTDTQYF
many	TRBV7-3	TRBJ2-1	CASSSTWGVEQFF
.	TRBV20-1	TRBJ1-1	CSARDGRNTEAFF
many	TRBV7-2	TRBJ2-7	CASRDIGASGREVAYEQYF
.	TRBV10-3	TRBJ2-3	CAIPPTGNRPLPDTQYF
many	TRBV30	TRBJ1-2	CAWRTYRQGAAYGYTF
.	TRBV7-3	TRBJ2-3	CASSSAGTHVDTQYF
few	TRBV27	TRBJ2-7	CASSGGGVYEQYF
.	TRBV4-3	TRBJ2-3	CASSQDIGTDTQYF
many	TRBV30	TRBJ2-1	CAWSAGTGGPYNEQFF
.	TRBV6-1	TRBJ2-7	CASTRGQNYEQYF
many	TRBV2	TRBJ2-7	CASMAVHSYEQYF
.	TRBV20-1	TRBJ2-1	CSARTGYSYNEKFF
many	TRBV11-2	TRBJ2-7	CASSFGGRNSYEQYF